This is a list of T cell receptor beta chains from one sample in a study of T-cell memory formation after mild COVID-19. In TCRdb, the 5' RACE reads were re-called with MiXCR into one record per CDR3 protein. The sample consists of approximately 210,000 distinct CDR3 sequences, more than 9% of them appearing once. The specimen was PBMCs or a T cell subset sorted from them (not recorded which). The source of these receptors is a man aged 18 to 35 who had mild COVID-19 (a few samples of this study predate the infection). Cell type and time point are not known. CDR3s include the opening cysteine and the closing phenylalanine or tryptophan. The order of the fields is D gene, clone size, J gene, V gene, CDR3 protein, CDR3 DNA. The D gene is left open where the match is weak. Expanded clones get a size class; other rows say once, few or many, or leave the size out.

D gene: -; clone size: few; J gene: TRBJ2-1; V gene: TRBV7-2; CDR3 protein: CASSGSYHNEQFF; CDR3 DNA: TGTGCCAGCAGCGGTAGCTATCACAATGAGCAGTTCTTC
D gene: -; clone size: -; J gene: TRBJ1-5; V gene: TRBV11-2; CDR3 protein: CASSLVQGSGQPQHF; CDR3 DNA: TGTGCCAGCAGCTTAGTCCAGGGGTCAGGTCAGCCCCAGCATTTT
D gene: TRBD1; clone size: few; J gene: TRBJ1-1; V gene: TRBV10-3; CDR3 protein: CAITTGEGNTEAFF; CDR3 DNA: TGTGCCATCACAACAGGGGAAGGGAACACTGAAGCTTTCTTT
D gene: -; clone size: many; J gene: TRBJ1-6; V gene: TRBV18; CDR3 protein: CASSPPNSDLNNSPLHF; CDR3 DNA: TGTGCCAGCTCACCACCGAATTCAGATTTGAATAATTCACCCCTCCACTTT
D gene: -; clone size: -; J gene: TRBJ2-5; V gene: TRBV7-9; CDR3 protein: CASSSAGILKQETQYF; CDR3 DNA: TGTGCCAGCAGCTCGGCCGGGATTCTTAAACAAGAGACCCAGTACTTC
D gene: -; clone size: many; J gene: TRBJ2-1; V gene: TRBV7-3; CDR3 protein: CASSLGTSNNEQFF; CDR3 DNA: TGTGCCAGCAGCTTGGGTACTAGCAACAATGAGCAGTTCTTC
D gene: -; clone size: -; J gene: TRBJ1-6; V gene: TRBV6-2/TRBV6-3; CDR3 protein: CASSKLHSSYNSPLHF; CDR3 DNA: TGTGCCAGCAGCAAGCTGCACAGCTCCTATAATTCACCCCTCCACTTT
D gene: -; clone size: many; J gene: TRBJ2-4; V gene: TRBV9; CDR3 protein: CARRLFIQYF; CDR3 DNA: TGTGCCAGGCGGTTGTTCATTCAGTACTTC
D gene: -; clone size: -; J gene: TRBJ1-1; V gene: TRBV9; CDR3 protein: CASSVTPANTEAFF; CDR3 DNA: TGTGCCAGCAGCGTAACGCCGGCGAACACTGAAGCTTTCTTT
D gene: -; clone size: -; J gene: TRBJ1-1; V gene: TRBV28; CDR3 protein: CASSFNRNTEAFF; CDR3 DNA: TGTGCCAGCAGCTTCAACCGGAACACTGAAGCTTTCTTT
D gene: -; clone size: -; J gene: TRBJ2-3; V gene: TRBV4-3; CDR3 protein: CASSQDQRNTQYF; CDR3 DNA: TGCGCCAGCAGCCAAGATCAGAGAAATACGCAGTATTTT
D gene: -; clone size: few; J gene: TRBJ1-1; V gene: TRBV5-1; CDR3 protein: CASSLGTGEDTEAFF; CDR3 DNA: TGCGCCAGCAGCTTGGGGACGGGAGAGGACACTGAAGCTTTCTTT
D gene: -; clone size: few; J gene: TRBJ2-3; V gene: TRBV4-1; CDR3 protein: CASSTGGRGAIDTQYF; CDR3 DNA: TGCGCCAGCAGCACCGGGGGGCGGGGAGCAATAGATACGCAGTATTTT
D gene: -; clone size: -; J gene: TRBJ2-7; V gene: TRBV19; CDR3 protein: CASSNGGGGYEQYF; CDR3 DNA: TGTGCCAGTAGTAACGGCGGCGGCGGCTACGAGCAGTACTTC
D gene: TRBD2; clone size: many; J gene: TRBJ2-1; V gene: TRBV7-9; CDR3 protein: CASSLALAGSYNEQFF; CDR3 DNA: TGTGCCAGCAGCTTAGCACTAGCGGGTTCCTACAATGAGCAGTTCTTC
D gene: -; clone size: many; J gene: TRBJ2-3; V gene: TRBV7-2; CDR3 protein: CASSPRLDADTQYF; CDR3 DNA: TGTGCCAGCAGCCCACGACTAGATGCAGATACGCAGTATTTT
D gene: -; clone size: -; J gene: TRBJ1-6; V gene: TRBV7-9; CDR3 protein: CASSFDLNSPLHF; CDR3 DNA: TGTGCCAGCAGCTTTGACCTTAATTCACCCCTCCACTTT
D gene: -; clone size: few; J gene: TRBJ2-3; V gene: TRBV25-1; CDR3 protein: CASTGSSADTQYF; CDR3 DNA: TGTGCCAGCACTGGGTCCTCCGCAGATACGCAGTATTTT
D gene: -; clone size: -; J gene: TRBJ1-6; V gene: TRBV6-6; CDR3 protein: CASRQAENSPLHF; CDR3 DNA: TGTGCCAGCAGACAGGCTGAGAATTCACCCCTCCACTTT
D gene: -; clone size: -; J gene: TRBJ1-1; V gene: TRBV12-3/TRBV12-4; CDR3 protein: CASNTQGTYTEAFF; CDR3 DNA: TGTGCCAGCAATACACAGGGTACCTACACTGAAGCTTTCTTT
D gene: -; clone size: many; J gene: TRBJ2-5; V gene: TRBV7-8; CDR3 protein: CASFKGLQETQYF; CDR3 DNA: TGTGCCAGCTTTAAAGGTCTGCAAGAGACCCAGTACTTC
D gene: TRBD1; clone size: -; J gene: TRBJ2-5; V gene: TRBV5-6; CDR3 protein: CASSLEIGTGGRETQYF; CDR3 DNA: TGTGCCAGCAGCCTGGAGATCGGGACAGGGGGACGAGAGACCCAGTACTTC
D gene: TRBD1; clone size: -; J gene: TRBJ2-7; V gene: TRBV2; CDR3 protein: CASSGAGTGDEQYF; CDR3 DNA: TGTGCCAGCAGTGGAGCCGGGACAGGAGACGAGCAGTACTTC
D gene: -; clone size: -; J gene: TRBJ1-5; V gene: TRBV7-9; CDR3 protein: CASSTNYNQPQHF; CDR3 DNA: TGTGCCAGCAGCACGAACTACAATCAGCCCCAGCATTTT
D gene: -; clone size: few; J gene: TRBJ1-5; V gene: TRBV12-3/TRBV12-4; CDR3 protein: CASSPQWGVGFNQPQHF; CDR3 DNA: TGTGCCAGCAGCCCCCAGTGGGGCGTGGGATTTAATCAGCCCCAGCATTTT
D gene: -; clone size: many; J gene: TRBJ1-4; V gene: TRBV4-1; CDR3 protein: CASSQGAGVTGKLFF; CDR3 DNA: TGCGCCAGCAGCCAAGGTGCAGGGGTTACGGGAAAACTGTTTTTT